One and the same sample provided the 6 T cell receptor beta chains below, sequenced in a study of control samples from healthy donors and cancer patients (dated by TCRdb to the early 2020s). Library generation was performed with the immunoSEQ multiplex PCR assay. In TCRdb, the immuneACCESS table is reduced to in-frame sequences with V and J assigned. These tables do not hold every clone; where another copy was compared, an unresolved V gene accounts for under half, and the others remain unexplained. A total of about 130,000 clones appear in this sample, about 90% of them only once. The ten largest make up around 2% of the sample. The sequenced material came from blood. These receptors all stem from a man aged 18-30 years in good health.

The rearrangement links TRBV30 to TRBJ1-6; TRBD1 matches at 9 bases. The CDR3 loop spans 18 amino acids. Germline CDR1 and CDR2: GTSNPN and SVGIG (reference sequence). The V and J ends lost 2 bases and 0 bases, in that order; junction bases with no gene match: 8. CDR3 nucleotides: TGTGCCTGGAGTCGAATAGGGACAGGGAGCTCCTATAATTCACCCCTCCACTTT. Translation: CAWSRIGTGSSYNSPLHF.

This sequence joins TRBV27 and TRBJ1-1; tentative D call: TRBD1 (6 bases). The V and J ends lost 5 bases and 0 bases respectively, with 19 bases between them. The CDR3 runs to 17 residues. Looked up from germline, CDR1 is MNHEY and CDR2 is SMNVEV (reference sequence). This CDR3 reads CASSNNRVTLMNTEAFF. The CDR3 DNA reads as TGTGCCAGCAGTAATAACAGGGTCACCCTCATGAACACTGAAGCTTTCTTT.

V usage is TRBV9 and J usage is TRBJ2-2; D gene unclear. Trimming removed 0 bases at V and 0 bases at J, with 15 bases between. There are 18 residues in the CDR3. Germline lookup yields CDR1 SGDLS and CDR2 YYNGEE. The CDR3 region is CASSVVANSYANTGELFF. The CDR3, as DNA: TGTGCCAGCAGCGTAGTGGCCAATTCCTACGCGAACACCGGGGAGCTGTTTTTT.

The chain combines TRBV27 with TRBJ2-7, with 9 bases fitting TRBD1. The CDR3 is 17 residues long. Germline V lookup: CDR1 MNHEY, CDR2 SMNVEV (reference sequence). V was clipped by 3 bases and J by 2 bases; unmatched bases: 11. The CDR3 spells CASSLLRTGTGPYEQYF. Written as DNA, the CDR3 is TGTGCCAGCAGTTTGCTAAGAACCGGGACAGGGCCCTACGAGCAGTACTTC.

This CDR3 is CASSGGGLADNEQFF. The CDR3 DNA sequence: TGTGCCAGCTCAGGAGGCGGACTAGCGGACAATGAGCAGTTCTTC. This chain links TRBV18 with TRBJ2-1; TRBD2 matches 10 bases. The length of the CDR3 is 15 residues. The V and J ends lost 5 bases and 5 bases, in that order; junction bases with no gene match: 6. Germline V gene sequence: CDR1 KGHSH, CDR2 LQKENI.

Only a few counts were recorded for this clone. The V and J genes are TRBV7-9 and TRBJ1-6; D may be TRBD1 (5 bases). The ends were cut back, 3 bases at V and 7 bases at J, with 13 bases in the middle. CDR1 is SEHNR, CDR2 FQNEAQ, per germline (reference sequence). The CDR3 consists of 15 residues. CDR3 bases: TGTGCCAGCAGCTTGGCACAGGAATTAAATTCACCCCTCCACTTT. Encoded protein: CASSLAQELNSPLHF.